The 10 T cell receptor beta chains below were found in one sample sequenced in a study of regulatory T cells in long-lasting Graves disease. The time point here: persistent/refractory GD, antithyroid drugs over 5 years with positive TRAb. With RNA extracted from PBMCs as input, the TCR library was made. Arm-PCR with iRepertoire HTBI primers amplified the CDR3 regions for these TCR beta libraries. Each CDR3 protein is one row after TCRdb ran MiXCR on the multiplex PCR reads. There are a few hundred thousand distinct CDR3 sequences in the sample; approximately 25% occur only once, and under 35% lies in the top ten. Sequences were derived from peripheral blood mononuclear cells (PBMCs), sampled when the disease was refractory, from a patient treated with antithyroid drugs. The origin of the receptors is a woman between 40 and 50 years old with Graves disease.

Turning to this clonotype: A read error is possible here, since a much larger clone lies one base away. The chain joins TRBV7-9 to TRBJ2-7; the D gene is possibly TRBD2 (5 bases). The length of the CDR3 is 14 residues. Germline CDR1 reads SEHNR; CDR2 reads FQNEAQ (reference sequence). V lost 2 bases and J 6 bases, leaving 14 bases between the germline ends. The CDR3 spells CASSLWESSVEQYF. For the CDR3, the DNA is TGTGCCAGCAGCTTATGGGAGAGTTCGGTCGAGCAGTACTTC.

This clonotype was recorded many times. V gene TRBV11-3 combines with J gene TRBJ2-2, with a tentative D call TRBD2 (5 bases). The V end was cut by 5 bases, the J end by 3 bases, with 16 bases between. Germline V lookup: CDR1 SGHNT, CDR2 YENEEA. The CDR3 totals 16 residues. The CDR3, as DNA: TGTGCCAGCAGCCCGGGCCGGGTGCGGGACACCGGGGAGCTGTTTTTT. It yields the protein CASSPGRVRDTGELFF.

This clonotype has more than one count but fewer than ten. The chain recombines TRBV5-4 with TRBJ1-4; the D gene is possibly TRBD1 (5 bases). V lost 4 bases and J 8 bases, leaving 18 bases between the germline ends. Germline V gene data show CDR1 as SGHNT and CDR2 as YYREEE (reference sequence). This CDR3 comprises 15 residues. The CDR3 coding sequence is TGTGCCAGCAGCCGTGGGGGACCCTCGGAGGAAAAACTGTTTTTT. This sequence encodes CASSRGGPSEEKLFF.

This clonotype has a count of ten or more. This sequence joins TRBV28 and TRBJ2-5; possibly TRBD1 for D (6 bases). The CDR3 runs to 14 residues. Germline loops: CDR1 MDHEN, CDR2 SYDVKM. Trimming took 3 bases from V and 4 from J, leaving 12 bases between them. Here the CDR3 DNA reads TGTGCCAGCAGTTTCTTGGGGGCCGGAGAGACCCAGTACTTC. Protein product: CASSFLGAGETQYF. Filled out from reference TRBV28 and TRBJ2-5, the complete variable domain reads DVKVTQSSRYLVKRTGEKVFLECVQDMDHENMFWYRQDPGLGLRLIYFSYDVKMKEKGDIPEGYSVSREKKERFSLILESASTNQTSMYLCASSFLGAGETQYFGPGTRLLVL.

In regard to this clonotype: The junction differs from germline at one of its ends, possibly a read error. The V call is TRBV12-3 or TRBV12-4, the J call TRBJ1-2; no clear D. The CDR3 runs to 12 residues. CDR3 amino acids: CAGSLVDYGYTF. The CDR3 DNA is TGTGCCGGCAGTTTGGTTGACTATGGCTACACCTTC.

This clonotype showed up many times. The V call is TRBV5-1, the J call TRBJ1-4; the D is unclear. Trimming left V 4 bases short and J 4 bases short, with 8 bases between. This CDR3 is 13 amino acids long. Germline CDR1 reads SGHRS; CDR2 reads YFSETQ. The CDR3 region is CASSTDNNEKLFF. The CDR3 DNA is TGCGCCAGCAGCACCGACAATAATGAAAAACTGTTTTTT.

This clonotype came up a few times. No conserved phenylalanine or tryptophan ends this CDR3, so it is likely a read error. The chain employs TRBV12-3 or TRBV12-4 and TRBJ1-1; D is uncertain. The ends were cut back, 3 bases at V and 6 bases at J, with 11 bases in the middle. This CDR3 has 13 residues. The CDR3 DNA is TGTGCCAGCAGTTTTGGAGGGCTGGCTGAAGCTTTCCTT. Residues: CASSFGGLAEAFL.

The chain has TRBV7-3 and TRBJ2-5; D is tentatively TRBD1 or TRBD2 (5 bases each). The germline gives CDR1 SGHTA, CDR2 FQGTGA. Trimming shortened V by 5 bases and J by 1 base, and 14 bases separated the two germline ends. This CDR3 is built from 15 residues. The DNA of the CDR3 is TGTGCCAGCAGCCTCGATCCGGGACCCCAAGAGACCCAGTACTTC. It encodes CASSLDPGPQETQYF.

There are many counts of this clonotype. This chain uses TRBV28 with TRBJ2-7; TRBD2 agrees at 9 bases. J lost 4 bases, V lost 2 bases, and 9 bases had no gene match. The CDR3 sequence is 16 residues long. The V gene's germline CDR1 is MDHEN and CDR2 SYDVKM. CDR3 sequence: CASSLISLAGDYEQYF. The CDR3 nucleotides are TGTGCCAGCAGTTTAATCAGTTTAGCGGGAGATTACGAGCAGTACTTC.

In its sample, this clonotype was seen a few times. The chain has TRBV12-3 or TRBV12-4 and TRBJ1-5; D unresolved. Trimming removed 5 bases from V and 3 bases from J, with 5 bases in between. The CDR3 spans 12 residues. For the CDR3, the DNA is TGTGCCAGCAGTGGATACAATCAGCCCCAGCATTTT. Protein: CASSGYNQPQHF.